Reported below is one T cell receptor beta chain. Antigen: not known. The sample comes from a study of shared clonotypes between healthy human individuals. For the study at large: For every donor, three CD4 naive, three CD4 memory, two CD8 naive and one CD8 memory plates were used. Overall study findings and caveats: Naive subsets usually exceeded memory subsets in estimated richness. In contrast to clonotypes shared by all four donors, non-shared clonotypes had lower generation probabilities.

This CDR3 is 19 amino acids long. V lost 0 bases, J lost 0 bases, and 18 bases lay in between. Germline V lookup: CDR1 MGHRA, CDR2 YSYEKL. Selected positively for CCR7 and CD45RO-negative, naive CD8 cells excluded terminally differentiated effector memory CD45RA+ cells. Source study methods: Filtering differed for immunoSEQ, which gave only junction sequences without quality scores. Generated by immunoSEQ multiplex PCR, the TCRdb table keeps only in-frame clones and is missing some. The V and J calls and clone size come from that table; D and trimming were worked out from the DNA. The repertoire holds about 2,200,000 clones, with more than 85% as singletons.

The rearrangement links TRBV4-1 to TRBJ2-1; D is ambiguous. This receptor was obtained from a man aged 18 to 29 in good health. Some clones in this sample may be carry-over from other donors' samples. Sequencing was done on a sample of naive CD8+ T cells from PBMCs. CDR3 protein: CASSQDFRVMASSYNEQFF. The CDR3 nucleotides are TGCGCCAGCAGCCAAGATTTTCGGGTCATGGCGAGCTCCTACAATGAGCAGTTCTTC.